This is a list of T cell receptor beta chains from one sample in a study of blood T cell repertoires in COVID-19. Some clones are missing from TCRdb's copy, which holds only in-frame ones; the method was immunoSEQ multiplex PCR. Of about 75,000 clones detected, around 84% appear once; the ten largest clones hold about a fifth. Sequenced: peripheral blood. The receptors here all came from a woman between 45 and 65 years old with acute or convalescent COVID-19. The conserved cysteine and the conserved F or W are not part of the CDR3 here. A D gene is named only where the DNA matches it firmly.

D: TRBD1; J: TRBJ1-5; V: TRBV4-1; CDR3: ASLPYQGVRQPQH
D: -; J: TRBJ2-1; V: TRBV6-1; CDR3: ASSETNGIRSF
D: -; J: TRBJ2-1; V: TRBV3-1/TRBV3-2; CDR3: ASRLSALRNEQF
D: TRBD1; J: TRBJ1-3; V: TRBV23-1; CDR3: ASSRETGWGSGNTIY
D: -; J: TRBJ2-5; V: TRBV7-6; CDR3: ASSLGGLLEEETQY
D: TRBD2; J: TRBJ2-1; V: TRBV27; CDR3: ASERLAGNNEQF
D: -; J: TRBJ1-3; V: TRBV6-1; CDR3: ASSDLDGAGNTIY
D: TRBD1; J: TRBJ1-5; V: TRBV4-1; CDR3: ASSQDGTGLNQPQH
D: -; J: TRBJ2-7; V: TRBV30; CDR3: AWSVTGFGEQY
D: TRBD2; J: TRBJ2-1; V: TRBV6-5; CDR3: ASKMELAGVGEQF
D: TRBD2; J: TRBJ2-3; V: TRBV2; CDR3: ASSPGTSGTDTQY
D: -; J: TRBJ2-3; V: TRBV3-1/TRBV3-2; CDR3: ASSQRGPGLSTDTQY
D: TRBD2; J: TRBJ2-1; V: TRBV11-2; CDR3: ASSPIRLAGNNEQF
D: -; J: TRBJ1-1; V: TRBV6-4; CDR3: ASSSLPGVTEAF
D: -; J: TRBJ1-2; V: TRBV29-1; CDR3: SATKQGGNGYT
D: TRBD1; J: TRBJ1-1; V: TRBV28; CDR3: ASRRASGGTEAF
D: -; J: TRBJ1-6; V: TRBV6-5; CDR3: ASRALVAPLH
D: -; J: TRBJ2-3; V: TRBV7-9; CDR3: ASSRDQRADTQY
D: -; J: TRBJ1-5; V: TRBV20-1; CDR3: SGGGNQPQH
D: TRBD1; J: TRBJ2-7; V: TRBV5-1; CDR3: ASSPIQGTGSYEQY
D: -; J: TRBJ2-1; V: TRBV7-3; CDR3: ASSLRLANEQF
D: TRBD2; J: TRBJ2-7; V: TRBV10-1; CDR3: ASSLPSRTSVSEQY
D: -; J: TRBJ2-7; V: TRBV18; CDR3: ASSPINSYEQY
D: TRBD1; J: TRBJ2-5; V: TRBV3-1/TRBV3-2; CDR3: ASSRDRDRGRQTQY
D: -; J: TRBJ1-2; V: TRBV18; CDR3: ASSPGDFYGYT
D: TRBD2; J: TRBJ2-3; V: TRBV5-6; CDR3: ASSLGTGLATDTQY
D: -; J: TRBJ2-2; V: TRBV7-9; CDR3: ASSLVGANTGELF
D: -; J: TRBJ2-1; V: TRBV5-1; CDR3: ASSLGPETFNEQF
D: TRBD2; J: TRBJ2-7; V: TRBV11-2; CDR3: ASRPGLAGVWGEQY
D: TRBD1; J: TRBJ1-5; V: TRBV7-2; CDR3: ASSQGGSLNQPQH
D: TRBD2; J: TRBJ2-7; V: TRBV6-5; CDR3: ASSSGTSGTYEQY
D: -; J: TRBJ1-2; V: TRBV2; CDR3: ASSEARANYGYT
D: -; J: TRBJ1-1; V: TRBV14; CDR3: ASSQGRLGTEAF
D: TRBD2; J: TRBJ2-7; V: TRBV5-1; CDR3: ASSLGTSGISYEQY
D: -; J: TRBJ1-2; V: TRBV19; CDR3: ASSIPVGGYGYT
D: -; J: TRBJ2-5; V: TRBV6-5; CDR3: ASSKQSTQY
D: TRBD1; J: TRBJ2-3; V: TRBV4-3; CDR3: ASSLRGQGTDTQY
D: TRBD2; J: TRBJ2-3; V: TRBV9; CDR3: ASSVAATSGGARDTQY
D: -; J: TRBJ1-5; V: TRBV5-6; CDR3: ASSLSGGNQPQH
D: -; J: TRBJ2-2; V: TRBV7-3; CDR3: ASSPAVQGSTGELF
D: TRBD2; J: TRBJ2-3; V: TRBV27; CDR3: ASSLSGLAGDTQY
D: TRBD1; J: TRBJ1-5; V: TRBV2; CDR3: ASSGQGINQPQH
D: -; J: TRBJ1-2; V: TRBV7-9; CDR3: ASSFRGGYT
D: -; J: TRBJ2-3; V: TRBV29-1; CDR3: SVGGGPPDTQY
D: -; J: TRBJ2-1; V: TRBV15; CDR3: ATLSAGSYNEQF
D: -; J: TRBJ2-2; V: TRBV27; CDR3: ASREWAGELF
D: TRBD2; J: TRBJ2-1; V: TRBV9; CDR3: ASSDPGTSGTNEQF
D: TRBD1; J: TRBJ1-1; V: TRBV7-9; CDR3: ASSSQDRTEAF
D: TRBD2; J: TRBJ2-3; V: TRBV30; CDR3: AWRESGGSTDTQY
D: TRBD2; J: TRBJ2-3; V: TRBV7-3; CDR3: ASSVQGTSGTDTQY
D: -; J: TRBJ1-4; V: TRBV7-2; CDR3: ASGPVGFNEKLF
D: TRBD2; J: TRBJ2-4; V: TRBV9; CDR3: ASSPGLAGVENIQY
D: TRBD2; J: TRBJ2-7; V: TRBV5-4; CDR3: ASSSLLAGVHNQY
D: -; J: TRBJ2-1; V: TRBV7-3; CDR3: ASSPRGWAGNEQF
D: TRBD1; J: TRBJ2-7; V: TRBV19; CDR3: ASSRTGGVPYEQY
D: -; J: TRBJ1-5; V: TRBV15; CDR3: ATSRGGREAENQPQH
D: -; J: TRBJ2-7; V: TRBV5-6; CDR3: ASSAGGAYEQY
D: TRBD2; J: TRBJ2-1; V: TRBV6-2/TRBV6-3; CDR3: ASSYIPQGLAAPNEQF
D: TRBD2; J: TRBJ2-1; V: TRBV5-1; CDR3: ASSAGGGYNEQF